The clone carrying this T cell receptor (beta chain) was counted ten times or more. These data belong to a study of T cells in Graves' hyperthyroidism and ophthalmopathy. This CDR3 comprises 11 residues. With 7 bases removed from V and 7 bases from J, the gap between germline ends came to 8 bases. RNA transcripts were the template for amplifying TCR beta CDR3 regions. The TCR CDR3 was amplified in a first-round RT-PCR using the HTBI primer set. One entry per CDR3 protein, called by TCRdb with MiXCR from the multiplex PCR reads. The sample yields roughly 420,000 distinct CDR3 sequences, roughly 15% seen once.

The chain couples TRBV12-3 or TRBV12-4 to TRBJ2-1; D call uncertain. What was sequenced was blood. This receptor was taken from a woman in her late teens or twenties with Graves' hyperthyroidism. The CDR3 sequence: CASTLRNEQFF. CDR3 in DNA: TGTGCCAGCACCCTTCGGAATGAGCAGTTCTTC.